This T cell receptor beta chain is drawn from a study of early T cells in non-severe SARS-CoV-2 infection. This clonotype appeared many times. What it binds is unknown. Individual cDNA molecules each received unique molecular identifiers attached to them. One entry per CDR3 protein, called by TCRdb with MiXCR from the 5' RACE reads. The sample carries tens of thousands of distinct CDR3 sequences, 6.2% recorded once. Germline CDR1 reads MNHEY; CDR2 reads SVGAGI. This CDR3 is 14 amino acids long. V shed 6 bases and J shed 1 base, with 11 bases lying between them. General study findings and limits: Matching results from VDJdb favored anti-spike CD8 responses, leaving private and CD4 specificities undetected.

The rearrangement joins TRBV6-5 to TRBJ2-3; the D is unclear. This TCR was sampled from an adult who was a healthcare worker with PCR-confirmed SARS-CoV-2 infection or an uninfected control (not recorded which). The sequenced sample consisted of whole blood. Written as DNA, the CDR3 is TGTGCCAGCAGCCTAGGTGGCGGCACAGATACGCAGTATTTT. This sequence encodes CASSLGGGTDTQYF.